These T cell receptor beta chains were read from a single sample in a study of blood T cell repertoires in COVID-19. TCRdb keeps only in-frame clones here, not all; method: immunoSEQ multiplex PCR. The sample carries 200,000 to 300,000 clones, more than 85% recorded once. Material: PBMCs or T cells enriched from blood (not recorded which). These receptors all stem from a woman between 25 and 40 years old who had recovered from COVID-19. Each CDR3 is given with its conserved first and last residue. A D gene is named only where the DNA matches it firmly. Clone size appears in some rows only: once, few, many, or a class for an expanded clone.

clone_size | j_call | v_call | d_call | cdr3_nt | cdr3_aa
- | TRBJ1-2 | TRBV6-5 | TRBD1 | TGTGCCAGCAGTCCAGGTCTGACAGGGGGGGGTGGCTACACCTTC | CASSPGLTGGGGYTF
- | TRBJ1-1 | TRBV18 | TRBD1 | TGTGCCAGCTCACCCACAGGGGGCCCTGAAGCTTTCTTT | CASSPTGGPEAFF
few | TRBJ2-2 | TRBV5-1 | - | TGCGCCAGCAGAGGCGCGGGCCAGCACCCATTCACCGGGGAGCTGTTTTTT | CASRGAGQHPFTGELFF
- | TRBJ2-3 | TRBV5-8 | - | TGTGCCAGCAGCTTGACGGGGCGGGATTCAGATACGCAGTATTTT | CASSLTGRDSDTQYF
- | TRBJ1-2 | TRBV4-2 | - | TGTGCCAGCAGCCAAGATCAAGCGGGGTCGTATGGCTACACCTTC | CASSQDQAGSYGYTF
- | TRBJ1-1 | TRBV24-1 | TRBD1 | TGTGCCACCAGTGAAACGACAGGGGGGCCTATGAAGCTTTTCTTT | CATSETTGGPMKLFF
- | TRBJ2-3 | TRBV7-9 | TRBD1 | TGTGCCAGCAGCTCGGCGGTAGGACAGGGGTTATCAGATACGCAGTATTTT | CASSSAVGQGLSDTQYF
- | TRBJ1-1 | TRBV5-1 | - | TGCGCCAGCACCTTAGGGGGAGAGGTCACTGAAGCTTTCTTT | CASTLGGEVTEAFF
- | TRBJ1-1 | TRBV7-2 | - | TGTGCCAGCAGCTTAGCGGGTCAGGGATTAAAGGGGAACACTGAAGCTTTCTTT | CASSLAGQGLKGNTEAFF
- | TRBJ1-6 | TRBV10-2 | - | TGCGCCAGCCGGGGATCCCCTTGGAATTCACCCCTCCACTTT | CASRGSPWNSPLHF
- | TRBJ1-2 | TRBV16 | - | TGTGCCAGCAGCCAGGAGGCAGTCACTAACTATGGCTACACCTTC | CASSQEAVTNYGYTF
- | TRBJ1-2 | TRBV7-9 | - | TGTGCCAGCAGCTTGAGGGATAACTATGGCTACACCTTC | CASSLRDNYGYTF
- | TRBJ1-1 | TRBV7-9 | - | TGTGCCAGCATGGCCCCCCTGGGGCTGGACACTGAAGCTTTCTTT | CASMAPLGLDTEAFF
- | TRBJ2-1 | TRBV19 | TRBD2 | TGTGCCAGTTCGTGGGGGGGTATTGGGCGTGAGCAGTTCTTC | CASSWGGIGREQFF
- | TRBJ2-5 | TRBV5-4 | TRBD2 | TGTGCCAGCAGCTCATCCGGACTAGCGGGAGTTGAGACCCAGTACTTC | CASSSSGLAGVETQYF
- | TRBJ2-5 | TRBV28 | TRBD1 | TGTGCCAGCAGTTTAGACAGGGGGCTGTTGGGAGAGACCCAGTACTTC | CASSLDRGLLGETQYF
- | TRBJ2-2 | TRBV19 | - | TGTGCCAGTAGTAGGCGGACCGGGGAGCTGTTTTTT | CASSRRTGELFF
- | TRBJ1-4 | TRBV7-9 | - | TGTGCCAGCAGCCCCGTCGGGAGAGATGAAAAACTGTTTTTT | CASSPVGRDEKLFF
few | TRBJ1-3 | TRBV21-1 | - | TGTGCCAGCAGGGGTCCGCGGGGCGCTGGAAACACCATATATTTT | CASRGPRGAGNTIYF
few | TRBJ2-2 | TRBV15 | - | TGTGCCACCAGCAGAGATATCCAGACCGGGGAGCTGTTTTTT | CATSRDIQTGELFF
- | TRBJ1-1 | TRBV19 | - | TGTGCCAGTAGTAGGGACTTCTCAACGGCTTTCTTT | CASSRDFSTAFF
- | TRBJ1-3 | TRBV7-9 | - | TGTGCCAGCAGCTTAGGTGACAGTTCGGGAAACACCATATATTTT | CASSLGDSSGNTIYF
few | TRBJ2-6 | TRBV11-2 | TRBD1 | TGTGCCAGCAGCTTAGGGACAGGGGGCGTATCTGGGGCCAACGTCCTGACTTTC | CASSLGTGGVSGANVLTF
few | TRBJ1-5 | TRBV7-2 | - | TGTGCCAGCAGCTTGGCAGCAGGGAATCAGCCCCAGCATTTT | CASSLAAGNQPQHF
- | TRBJ1-2 | TRBV19 | - | TGTGCCAGTAGTATTCGGGGTGAGATTATACATGGCTACACCTTC | CASSIRGEIIHGYTF
- | TRBJ2-7 | TRBV18 | - | TGTGCCAGCTCACCACCTCAGGGCCCCTACGAGCAGTACTTC | CASSPPQGPYEQYF
- | TRBJ2-7 | TRBV19 | TRBD1 | TGTGCCAGTAGTATCCCCGGACAGGGTACCGAGCAGTACTTC | CASSIPGQGTEQYF
- | TRBJ2-3 | TRBV4-3 | TRBD2 | TGCGCCAGCAGCCAAATGACCGGGACTAGCGCAGATACGCAGTATTTT | CASSQMTGTSADTQYF
- | TRBJ2-1 | TRBV3-1/TRBV3-2 | TRBD2 | TGTGCCAGCAGCCAAGGACCCAGAGCGGGGCCGGCCTACAATGAGCAGTTCTTC | CASSQGPRAGPAYNEQFF
- | TRBJ1-1 | TRBV5-5 | TRBD1 | TGTGCCAGCCGTCAGGGGGCAGAAGCTTTCTTT | CASRQGAEAFF
few | TRBJ1-4 | TRBV6-6 | - | TGTGCCGAGCGGAGAACGACTAATGAAAAACTGTTTTTT | CAERRTTNEKLFF
- | TRBJ1-2 | TRBV5-1 | TRBD1 | TGCGCCAGCAGCTTGGCTCAGGGGGCGCGCGGTGATGGCTACACCTTC | CASSLAQGARGDGYTF
- | TRBJ2-7 | TRBV19 | TRBD2 | TGTGCCAGTAGTCCCCGGGAGGGCGGGAGGCCCTACGAGCAGTACTTC | CASSPREGGRPYEQYF
- | TRBJ2-1 | TRBV9 | TRBD2 | TGTGCCAGCAGCGTAGTGGGCGGGGGAGGTCTCTATGAGCAGTTCTTC | CASSVVGGGGLYEQFF
once | TRBJ1-6 | TRBV7-3 | TRBD1 | TGTGCCAGCAGCTTATTTGGACAGGGGAATAGCTCACCCCTCCACTTT | CASSLFGQGNSSPLHF
once | TRBJ2-1 | TRBV28 | TRBD1 | TGTGCCAGCAGTACCTGGACAGGTAGTAATGAGCAGTTCTTC | CASSTWTGSNEQFF
- | TRBJ2-1 | TRBV6-5 | - | TGTGCCACGGCGGGACGGGGATCCAATGAGCAGTTCTTC | CATAGRGSNEQFF
once | TRBJ2-1 | TRBV11-1 | TRBD2 | TGTGCCAGCAGCACCAGACTAGCGGCCCATTACAATGAGCAGTTCTTC | CASSTRLAAHYNEQFF